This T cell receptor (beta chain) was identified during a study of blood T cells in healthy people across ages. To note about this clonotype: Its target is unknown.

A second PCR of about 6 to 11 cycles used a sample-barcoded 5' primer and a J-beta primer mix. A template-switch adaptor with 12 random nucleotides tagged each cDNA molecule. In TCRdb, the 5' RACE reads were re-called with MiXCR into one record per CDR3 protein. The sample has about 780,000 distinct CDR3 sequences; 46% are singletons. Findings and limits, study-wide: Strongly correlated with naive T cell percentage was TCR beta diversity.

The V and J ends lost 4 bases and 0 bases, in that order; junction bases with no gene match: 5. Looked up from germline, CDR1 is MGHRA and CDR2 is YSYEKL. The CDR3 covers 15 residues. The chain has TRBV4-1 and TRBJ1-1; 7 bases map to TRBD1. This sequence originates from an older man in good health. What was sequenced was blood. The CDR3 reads CASSRGGTVNTEAFF. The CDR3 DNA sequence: TGCGCCAGCAGCCGTGGGGGGACAGTGAACACTGAAGCTTTCTTT.